This T cell receptor beta chain was captured by sequencing in a study of Ad26.COV2.S vaccination and SARS-CoV-2 variants. Study-level results: Once vaccination had occurred, spike-specific CD8+ and CD4+ T cell responses reportedly showed substantial breadth. The TCR-based breadth and depth measures might underestimate overall T cell responses.

Regarding this clone: The antigen is unknown.

Treatment reported: about 20 received Ad26.COV2.S at low or high dose, single or two shots; about 5 received placebo; per-sample allocation not given. Sample collection was performed on day 63 after the first vaccine or placebo injection. In Boston, an adult donor aged 18-55 years took part. Built on an Ad26 vector, the vaccine expressed Wuhan-strain SARS-CoV-2 spike. Generated by immunoSEQ multiplex PCR, the TCRdb table keeps only in-frame clones and is missing some. The table shows hundreds of thousands of clones, with 89% occurring only once. Germline values: CDR1 GTSNPN, CDR2 SVGIG (reference sequence). The CDR3 totals 18 residues. V was cut by 0 bases and J by 0 bases, with 18 bases left in between.

Source: peripheral blood, taken in a trial of Ad26.COV2.S vaccine versus placebo. The gene calls are TRBV30 and TRBJ2-1, with D perhaps TRBD1 or TRBD2 (5 bases each). This sequence was found in a person aged 18-60 years who received the Ad26.COV2.S COVID-19 vaccine or a placebo. The CDR3 protein is CAWSVQHGPGSSYNEQFF. The CDR3 DNA reads TGTGCCTGGAGTGTACAGCATGGGCCAGGGAGCTCCTACAATGAGCAGTTCTTC. Full variable domain (rest looked up from reference TRBV30 and TRBJ2-1): SQTIHQWPATLVQPVGSPLSLECTVEGTSNPNLYWYRQAAGRGLQLLFYSVGIGQISSEVPQNLSASRPQDRQFILSSKKLLLSDSGFYLCAWSVQHGPGSSYNEQFFGPGTRLTVL.